The present TCR beta chain was sequenced within a study of control samples from healthy donors and cancer patients. Profiled with immunoSEQ multiplex PCR; TCRdb holds only in-frame clones, not every one. The sample records 150,000 or so clones, around 92% being singletons. V lost 5 bases to trimming and J lost 5 bases; unmatched junction nucleotides: 15. The germline V gene has CDR1 SGHVT and CDR2 SQSDAQ. The CDR3 consists of 17 residues. The TCR sequence derives from a woman aged 45-65 years in good health. The chain is built from TRBV7-4 and TRBJ1-1; 9 bases line up with TRBD1. Sequenced: blood. The CDR3 coding sequence is TGTGCCAGCAGCCCGAAAGGGCCGGGACAGGGAAAAACTGAAGCTTTCTTT. Translation gives CASSPKGPGQGKTEAFF.